The 2 T cell receptor beta chains below were found in one sample sequenced in a study of blood T cell repertoires in COVID-19. Data came from immunoSEQ multiplex PCR; TCRdb stores just in-frame clones and leaves some out. The table includes about 140,000 clones, over 75% detected once. Sequencing was done on a sample of peripheral blood. These receptors originate from a human donor in a cohort sampled during active COVID-19.

V is TRBV18 and J is TRBJ2-1, with TRBD2 as a possible D gene (6 bases). CDR3 length: 15 amino acids. Trimming took off 3 bases at V and 6 bases at J, with 15 bases between the two ends. Germline CDR1 KGHSH, CDR2 LQKENI. CDR3 in DNA: TGTGCCAGCTCACCGGTCGGGAGCGTCCCCAATGAGCAGTTCTTC. Translated, it gives CASSPVGSVPNEQFF.

This chain connects TRBV11-3 to TRBJ2-1; TRBD2 aligns across 8 bases. CDR3 length: 15 residues. Germline V gene data show CDR1 as SGHNT and CDR2 as YENEEA. V dropped 3 bases and J dropped 2; count of bases not matched to a gene: 3. This CDR3 is CASSLETSAYNEQFF. Written as DNA, the CDR3 is TGTGCCAGCAGCTTGGAGACTAGCGCCTACAATGAGCAGTTCTTC.